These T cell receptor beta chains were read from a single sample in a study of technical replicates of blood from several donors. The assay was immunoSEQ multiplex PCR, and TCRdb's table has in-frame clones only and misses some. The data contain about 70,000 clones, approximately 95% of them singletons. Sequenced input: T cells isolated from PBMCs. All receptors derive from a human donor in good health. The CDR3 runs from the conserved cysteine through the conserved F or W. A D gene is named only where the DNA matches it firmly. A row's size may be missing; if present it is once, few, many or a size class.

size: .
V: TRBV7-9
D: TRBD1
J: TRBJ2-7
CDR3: CASSSRTGVIYEQYF
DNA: TGTGCCAGCAGCTCGAGGACAGGGGTGATCTACGAGCAGTACTTC

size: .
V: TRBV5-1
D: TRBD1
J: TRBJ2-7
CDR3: CASSPWDRGGTYEQYF
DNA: TGCGCCAGCAGCCCCTGGGACAGGGGGGGGACCTACGAGCAGTACTTC

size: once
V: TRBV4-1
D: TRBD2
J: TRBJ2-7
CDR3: CASSQRGGLGGEQYF
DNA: TGCGCCAGCAGCCAGAGGGGGGGACTAGGAGGCGAGCAGTACTTC

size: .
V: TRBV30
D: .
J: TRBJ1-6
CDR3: CAWSAQRAGAGNSPLHF
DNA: TGTGCCTGGAGTGCTCAAAGAGCGGGGGCAGGCAATTCACCCCTCCACTTT

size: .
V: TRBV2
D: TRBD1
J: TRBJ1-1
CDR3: CASGWGQAYEAFF
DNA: TGTGCCAGCGGCTGGGGACAGGCCTATGAAGCTTTCTTT

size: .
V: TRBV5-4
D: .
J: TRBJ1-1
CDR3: CASSSPGQIGMEAFF
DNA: TGTGCCAGCAGCTCACCGGGACAAATCGGAATGGAAGCTTTCTTT

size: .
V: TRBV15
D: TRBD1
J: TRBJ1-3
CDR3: CATSRGQGGNTIYF
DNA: TGTGCCACCAGCAGAGGACAGGGAGGTAACACCATATATTTT

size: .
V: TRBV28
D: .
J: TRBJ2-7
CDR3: CASSPSQGIHHHQYF
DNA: TGTGCCAGCAGCCCGAGCCAGGGGATTCACCACCATCAGTACTTC

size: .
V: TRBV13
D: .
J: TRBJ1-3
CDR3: CASSLGGSGNTIYF
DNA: TGTGCCAGCAGCTTGGGGGGCTCTGGAAACACCATATATTTT

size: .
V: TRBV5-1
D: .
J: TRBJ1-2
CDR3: CASSLGQSYGYTF
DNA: TGCGCCAGCAGCTTGGGACAGTCCTATGGCTACACCTTC

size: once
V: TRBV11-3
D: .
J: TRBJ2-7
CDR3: CASSLAGLAIEQYF
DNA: TGTGCCAGCAGCTTAGCAGGTCTAGCCATCGAGCAGTACTTC

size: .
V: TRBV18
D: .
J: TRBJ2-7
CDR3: CASSSSGIYEQYF
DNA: TGTGCCAGCTCATCCTCCGGGATTTACGAGCAGTACTTC

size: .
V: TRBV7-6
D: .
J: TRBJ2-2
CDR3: CASSLAARGGDTGELFF
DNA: TGTGCCAGCAGCTTAGCGGCGAGGGGGGGCGACACCGGGGAGCTGTTTTTT

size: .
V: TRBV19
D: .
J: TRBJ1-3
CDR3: CASNPGIFSGNTIYF
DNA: TGTGCCAGTAACCCGGGGATTTTCTCTGGAAACACCATATATTTT

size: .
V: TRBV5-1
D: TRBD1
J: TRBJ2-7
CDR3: CASSPGTVLYEQYF
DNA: TGCGCCAGCAGCCCCGGGACAGTATTATACGAGCAGTACTTC

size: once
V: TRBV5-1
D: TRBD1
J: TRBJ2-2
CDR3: CASSSHGQEARTGELFF
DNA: TGCGCCAGCAGCTCCCATGGACAGGAGGCGAGGACCGGGGAGCTGTTTTTT

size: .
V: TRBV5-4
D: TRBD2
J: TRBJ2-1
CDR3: CASSYSGRARNEQFF
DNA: TGTGCCAGCAGCTATAGCGGGAGGGCAAGGAATGAGCAGTTCTTC

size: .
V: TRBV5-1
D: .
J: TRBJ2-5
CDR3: CASSFGQQETQYF
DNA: TGCGCCAGCAGTTTTGGACAGCAAGAGACCCAGTACTTC

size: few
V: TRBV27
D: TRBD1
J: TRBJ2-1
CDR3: CGSGTAINEQFF
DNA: TGTGGCTCCGGGACAGCGATAAATGAGCAGTTCTTC

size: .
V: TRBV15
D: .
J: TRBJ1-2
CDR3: CATSKQGPYGYTF
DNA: TGTGCCACCAGCAAACAGGGCCCTTATGGCTACACCTTC

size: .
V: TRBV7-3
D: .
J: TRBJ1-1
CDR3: CASSSQLNTEAFF
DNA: TGTGCCAGCAGCTCACAATTGAACACTGAAGCTTTCTTT

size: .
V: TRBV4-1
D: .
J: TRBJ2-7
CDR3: CASSQDLRLASDYEQYF
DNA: TGCGCCAGCAGCCAAGATTTGCGGCTAGCGAGTGACTACGAGCAGTACTTC

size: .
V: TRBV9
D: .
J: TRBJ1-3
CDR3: CASSDPGMGSGNTIYF
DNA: TGTGCCAGCAGTGATCCAGGGATGGGCTCTGGAAACACCATATATTTT

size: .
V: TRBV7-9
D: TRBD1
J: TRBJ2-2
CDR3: CASSSIRQGDTGELFF
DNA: TGTGCCAGCAGCTCGATTCGACAGGGGGACACCGGGGAGCTGTTTTTT

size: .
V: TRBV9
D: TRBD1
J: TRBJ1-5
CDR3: CASSLTGDRHQPQHF
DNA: TGTGCCAGCAGCCTCACTGGGGACAGACATCAGCCCCAGCATTTT

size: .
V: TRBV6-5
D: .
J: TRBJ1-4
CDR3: CASSYLSYSEKLFF
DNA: TGTGCCAGCAGTTACTTGTCATACTCTGAAAAACTGTTTTTT

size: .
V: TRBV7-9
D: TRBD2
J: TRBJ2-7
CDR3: CASSPQLAGGSTSYEQYF
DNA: TGTGCCAGCAGCCCCCAACTAGCGGGGGGGTCTACGTCCTACGAGCAGTACTTC

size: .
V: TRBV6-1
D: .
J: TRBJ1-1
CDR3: CASSLTGNTEAFF
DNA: TGTGCCAGCTCCCTCACGGGGAACACTGAAGCTTTCTTT

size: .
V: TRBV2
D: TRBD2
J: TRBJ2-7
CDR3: CASSGLAVEQYF
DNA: TGTGCCAGCAGCGGACTAGCGGTTGAGCAGTACTTC

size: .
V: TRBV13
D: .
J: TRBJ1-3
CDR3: CASSLGGTPGNTIYF
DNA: TGTGCCAGCAGCCTGGGAGGCACTCCTGGAAACACCATATATTTT

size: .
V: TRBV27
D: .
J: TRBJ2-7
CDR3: CASSLPGSPYEQYF
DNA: TGTGCCAGCAGTCTCCCGGGATCCCCCTACGAGCAGTACTTC

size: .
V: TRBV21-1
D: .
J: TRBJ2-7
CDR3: CASGEGDSYEQYF
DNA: TGTGCCAGCGGGGAGGGGGATTCCTACGAGCAGTACTTC

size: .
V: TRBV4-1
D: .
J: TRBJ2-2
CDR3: CASSQEGGIKTGELFF
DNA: TGCGCCAGCAGCCAAGAGGGCGGGATAAAAACCGGGGAGCTGTTTTTT

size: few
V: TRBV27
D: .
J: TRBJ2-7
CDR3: CASSLSTGATYEQYF
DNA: TGTGCCAGCAGTTTATCTACAGGAGCGACCTACGAGCAGTACTTC

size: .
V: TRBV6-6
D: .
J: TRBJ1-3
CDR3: CASSYPTYGGENTIYF
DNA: TGTGCCAGCAGTTACCCGACCTACGGGGGGGAAAACACCATATATTTT

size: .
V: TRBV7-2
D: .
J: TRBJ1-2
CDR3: CASSYGQTSYGYTF
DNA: TGTGCCAGCAGCTACGGACAGACCAGCTATGGCTACACCTTC

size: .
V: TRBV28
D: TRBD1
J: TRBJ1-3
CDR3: CASSLPPSTGNSGNTIYF
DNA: TGTGCCAGCAGTTTACCCCCTTCGACAGGGAACTCTGGAAACACCATATATTTT

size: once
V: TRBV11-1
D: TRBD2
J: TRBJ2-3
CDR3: CASSLVLAGVTDTQYF
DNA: TGTGCCAGCAGCTTAGTACTAGCGGGGGTCACAGATACGCAGTATTTT

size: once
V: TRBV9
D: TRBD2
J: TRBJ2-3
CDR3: CASSVDPSGRTDTQYF
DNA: TGTGCCAGCAGCGTAGATCCTAGCGGGAGAACAGATACGCAGTATTTT

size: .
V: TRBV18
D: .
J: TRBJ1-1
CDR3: CASSPSGDPAFF
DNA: TGTGCCAGCTCACCGAGCGGTGATCCCGCTTTCTTT

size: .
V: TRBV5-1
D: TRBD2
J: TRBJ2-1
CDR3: CASSRTGASGEQFF
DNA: TGCGCCAGCAGCCGGACCGGGGCTAGCGGTGAGCAGTTCTTC

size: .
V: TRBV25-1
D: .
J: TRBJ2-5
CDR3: CASSGRVTQYF
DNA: TGTGCCAGCAGTGGACGGGTCACCCAGTACTTC

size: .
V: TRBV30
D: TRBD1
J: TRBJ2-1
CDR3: CAWRDRGFQYLSYNEQFF
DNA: TGTGCCTGGAGGGACAGGGGGTTCCAATATCTCTCCTACAATGAGCAGTTCTTC

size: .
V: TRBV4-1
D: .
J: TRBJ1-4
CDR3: CASSQLGGAWEKLFF
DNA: TGCGCCAGCAGTCAACTGGGGGGGGCTTGGGAAAAACTGTTTTTT

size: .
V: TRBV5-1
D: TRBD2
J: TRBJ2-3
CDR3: CASSLAGTSGRIDTQYF
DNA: TGCGCCAGCAGCTTGGCCGGGACTAGCGGGCGGATAGATACGCAGTATTTT

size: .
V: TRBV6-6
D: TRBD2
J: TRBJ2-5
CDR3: CASRNLAGGGETQYF
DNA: TGTGCCAGCAGGAACCTAGCGGGAGGGGGAGAGACCCAGTACTTC

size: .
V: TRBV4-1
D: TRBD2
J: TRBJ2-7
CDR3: CASSQASSGSYEQYF
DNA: TGCGCCAGCAGCCAGGCATCTAGCGGGAGCTACGAGCAGTACTTC

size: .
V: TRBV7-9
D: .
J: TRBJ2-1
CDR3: CASSSDPGTSSPNEQFF
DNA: TGTGCCAGCAGCTCAGACCCGGGAACTAGCAGTCCCAATGAGCAGTTCTTC

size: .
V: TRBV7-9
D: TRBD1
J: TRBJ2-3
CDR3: CASSLARTGGVDTQYF
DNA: TGTGCCAGCAGCTTAGCGCGGACAGGGGGGGTAGATACGCAGTATTTT

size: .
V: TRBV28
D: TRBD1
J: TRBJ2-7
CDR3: CASSSSGTGSEQYF
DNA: TGTGCCAGCAGTTCCTCCGGGACAGGGTCCGAGCAGTACTTC

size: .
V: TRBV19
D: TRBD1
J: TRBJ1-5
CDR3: CASSMRGGPNQPQHF
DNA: TGTGCCAGTAGTATGAGAGGGGGCCCCAATCAGCCCCAGCATTTT

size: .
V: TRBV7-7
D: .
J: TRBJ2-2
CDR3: CASSRLAANTGELFF
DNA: TGTGCTAGCAGCCGATTAGCGGCGAACACCGGGGAGCTGTTTTTT

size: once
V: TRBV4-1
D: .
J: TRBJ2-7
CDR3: CASSAGQSTYEQYF
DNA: TGCGCCAGCAGTGCGGGCCAAAGTACGTACGAGCAGTACTTC